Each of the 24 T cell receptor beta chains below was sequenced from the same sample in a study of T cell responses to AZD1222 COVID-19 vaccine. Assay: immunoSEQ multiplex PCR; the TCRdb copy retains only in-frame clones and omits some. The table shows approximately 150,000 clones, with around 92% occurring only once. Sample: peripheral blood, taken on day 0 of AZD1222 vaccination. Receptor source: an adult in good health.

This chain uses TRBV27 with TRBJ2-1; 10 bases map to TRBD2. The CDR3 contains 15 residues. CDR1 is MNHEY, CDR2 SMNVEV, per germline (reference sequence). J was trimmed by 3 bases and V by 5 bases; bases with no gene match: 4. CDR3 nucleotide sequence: TGTGCCAGCAGTAGTAAGCGGGAGGGCTACAATGAGCAGTTCTTC. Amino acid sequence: CASSSKREGYNEQFF.

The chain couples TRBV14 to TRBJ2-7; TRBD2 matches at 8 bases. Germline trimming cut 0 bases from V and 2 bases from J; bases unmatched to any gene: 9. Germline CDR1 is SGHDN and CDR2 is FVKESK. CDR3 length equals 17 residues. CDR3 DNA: TGTGCCAGCAGCCAAGACGGGGGGGGCATTCTTACCTACGAGCAGTACTTC. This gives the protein CASSQDGGGILTYEQYF.

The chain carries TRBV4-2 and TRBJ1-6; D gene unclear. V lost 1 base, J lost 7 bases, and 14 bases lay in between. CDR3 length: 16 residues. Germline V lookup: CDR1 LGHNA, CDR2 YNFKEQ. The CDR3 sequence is CASSQVIGLGNSPLHF. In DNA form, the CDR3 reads TGTGCCAGCAGCCAAGTTATCGGCCTAGGAAATTCACCCCTCCACTTT.

CDR3 sequence (DNA): TGTGCCACCGTATGGAGAAGCGGGAGTGGTTACATTCAGTACTTC. Encoded protein: CATVWRSGSGYIQYF. The chain employs TRBV15 and TRBJ2-4; TRBD2 aligns across 8 bases. The CDR3 has 15 residues. In germline, CDR1 is LNHNV, CDR2 YYDKDF (reference sequence). J was trimmed by 8 bases and V by 8 bases; bases with no gene match: 14. Full variable domain (missing parts from reference TRBV15 and TRBJ2-4): DAMVIQNPRYQVTQFGKPVTLSCSQTLNHNVMYWYQQKSSQAPKLLFHYYDKDFNNEADTPDNFQSRRPNTSFCFLDIRSPGLGDTAMYLCATVWRSGSGYIQYFGAGTRLSVL.

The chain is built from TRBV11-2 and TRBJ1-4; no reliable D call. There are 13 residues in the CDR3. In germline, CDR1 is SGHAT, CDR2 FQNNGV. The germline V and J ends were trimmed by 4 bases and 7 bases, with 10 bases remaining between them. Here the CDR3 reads CASSSPSVEKLFF. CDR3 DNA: TGTGCCAGCAGCTCCCCCTCGGTTGAAAAACTGTTTTTT.

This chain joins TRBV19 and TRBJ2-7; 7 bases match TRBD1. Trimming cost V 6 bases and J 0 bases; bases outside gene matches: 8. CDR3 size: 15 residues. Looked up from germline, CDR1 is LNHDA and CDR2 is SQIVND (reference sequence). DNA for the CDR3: TGTGCCAGTAGCCCGACCTGGGACAGCTCCTACGAGCAGTACTTC. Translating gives CASSPTWDSSYEQYF.

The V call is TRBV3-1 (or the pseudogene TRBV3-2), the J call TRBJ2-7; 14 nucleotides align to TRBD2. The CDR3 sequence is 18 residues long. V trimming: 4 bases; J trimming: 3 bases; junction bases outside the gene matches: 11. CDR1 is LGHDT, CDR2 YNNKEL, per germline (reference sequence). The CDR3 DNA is TGTGCCAGCAGCCCGGGACTAGCGGGGGCGCGGACCTTCTACGAGCAGTACTTC. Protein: CASSPGLAGARTFYEQYF.

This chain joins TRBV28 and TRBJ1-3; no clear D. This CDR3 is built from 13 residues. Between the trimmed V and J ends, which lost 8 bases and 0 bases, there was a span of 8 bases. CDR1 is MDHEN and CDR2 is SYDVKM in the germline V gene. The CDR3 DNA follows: TGTGCCAGCTGCAGGAGCTCTGGAAACACCATATATTTT. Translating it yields CASCRSSGNTIYF.

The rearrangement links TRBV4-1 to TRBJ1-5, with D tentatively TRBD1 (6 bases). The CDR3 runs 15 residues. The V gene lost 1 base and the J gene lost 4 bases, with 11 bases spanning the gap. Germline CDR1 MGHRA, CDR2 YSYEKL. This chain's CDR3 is CASSQAQGRNQPQHF. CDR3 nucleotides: TGCGCCAGCAGCCAAGCACAGGGTAGGAATCAGCCCCAGCATTTT.

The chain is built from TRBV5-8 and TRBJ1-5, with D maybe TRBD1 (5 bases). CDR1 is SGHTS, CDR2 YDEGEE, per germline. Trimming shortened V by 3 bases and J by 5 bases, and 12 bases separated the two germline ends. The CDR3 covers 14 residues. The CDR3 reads CASSSTANYQPQHF. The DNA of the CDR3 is TGTGCCAGCAGCTCGACAGCAAATTATCAGCCCCAGCATTTT.

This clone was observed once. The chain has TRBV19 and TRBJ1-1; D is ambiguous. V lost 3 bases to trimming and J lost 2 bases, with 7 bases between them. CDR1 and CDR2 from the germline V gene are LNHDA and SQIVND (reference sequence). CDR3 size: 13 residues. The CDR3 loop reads CASSMTRNTEAFF. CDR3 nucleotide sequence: TGTGCCAGTAGTATGACTCGCAACACTGAAGCTTTCTTT.

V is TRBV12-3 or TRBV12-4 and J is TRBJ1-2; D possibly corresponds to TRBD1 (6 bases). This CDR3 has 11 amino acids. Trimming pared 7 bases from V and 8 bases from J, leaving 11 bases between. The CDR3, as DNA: TGTGCCAGCAACAGGGTGGACGGCTACACCTTC. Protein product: CASNRVDGYTF.

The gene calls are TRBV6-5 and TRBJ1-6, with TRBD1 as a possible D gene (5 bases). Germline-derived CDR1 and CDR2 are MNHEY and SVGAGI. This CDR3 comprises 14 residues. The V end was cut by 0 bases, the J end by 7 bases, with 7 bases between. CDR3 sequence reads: CASSYSPGNSPLHF. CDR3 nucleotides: TGTGCCAGCAGTTACTCGCCAGGGAATTCACCCCTCCACTTT.

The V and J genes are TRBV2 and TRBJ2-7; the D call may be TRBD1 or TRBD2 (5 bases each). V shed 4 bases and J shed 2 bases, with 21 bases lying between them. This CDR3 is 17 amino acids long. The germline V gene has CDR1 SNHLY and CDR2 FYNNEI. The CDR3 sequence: CASSVQVGGSAPYEQYF. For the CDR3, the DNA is TGTGCCAGCAGTGTACAGGTAGGCGGGTCCGCCCCCTACGAGCAGTACTTC.

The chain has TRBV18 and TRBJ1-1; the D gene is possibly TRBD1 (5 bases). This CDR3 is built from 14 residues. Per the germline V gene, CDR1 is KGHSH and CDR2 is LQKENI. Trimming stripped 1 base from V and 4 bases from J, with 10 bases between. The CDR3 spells CASSPREGSTEAFF. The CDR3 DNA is TGTGCCAGCTCACCACGAGAGGGGAGCACTGAAGCTTTCTTT.

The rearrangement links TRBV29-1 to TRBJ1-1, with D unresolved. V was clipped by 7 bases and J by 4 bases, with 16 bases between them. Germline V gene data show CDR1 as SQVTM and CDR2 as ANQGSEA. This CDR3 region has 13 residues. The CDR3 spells CSGQLRWGTEAFF. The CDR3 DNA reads TGCAGCGGACAACTTCGGTGGGGCACTGAAGCTTTCTTT.

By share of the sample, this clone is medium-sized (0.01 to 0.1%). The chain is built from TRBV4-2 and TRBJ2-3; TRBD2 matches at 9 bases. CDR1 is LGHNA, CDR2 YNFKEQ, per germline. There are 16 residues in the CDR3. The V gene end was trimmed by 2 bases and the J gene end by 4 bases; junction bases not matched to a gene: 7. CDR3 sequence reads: CASSQTAGGGADTQYF. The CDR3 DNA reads TGTGCCAGCAGCCAAACAGCGGGAGGCGGGGCAGATACGCAGTATTTT.

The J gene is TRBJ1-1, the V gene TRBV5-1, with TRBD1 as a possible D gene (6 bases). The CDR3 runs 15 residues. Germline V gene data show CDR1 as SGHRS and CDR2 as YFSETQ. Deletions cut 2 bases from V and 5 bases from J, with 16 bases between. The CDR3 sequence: CASSFAVGARTEAFF. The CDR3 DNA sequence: TGCGCCAGCAGCTTTGCAGTGGGGGCGAGAACTGAAGCTTTCTTT.

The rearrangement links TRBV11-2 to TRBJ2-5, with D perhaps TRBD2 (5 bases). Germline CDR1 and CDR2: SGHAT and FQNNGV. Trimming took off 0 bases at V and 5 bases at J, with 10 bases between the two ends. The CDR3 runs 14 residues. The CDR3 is CASSLDQPGETQYF. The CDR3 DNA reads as TGTGCCAGCAGCTTAGATCAACCGGGGGAGACCCAGTACTTC.

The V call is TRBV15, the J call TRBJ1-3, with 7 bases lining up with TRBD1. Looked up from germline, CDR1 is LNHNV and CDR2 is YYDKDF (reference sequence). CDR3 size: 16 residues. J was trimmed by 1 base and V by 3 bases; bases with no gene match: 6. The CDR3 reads CATSSRGGGSGNTIYF. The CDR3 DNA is TGTGCCACCAGCAGTCGAGGGGGCGGTTCTGGAAACACCATATATTTT.

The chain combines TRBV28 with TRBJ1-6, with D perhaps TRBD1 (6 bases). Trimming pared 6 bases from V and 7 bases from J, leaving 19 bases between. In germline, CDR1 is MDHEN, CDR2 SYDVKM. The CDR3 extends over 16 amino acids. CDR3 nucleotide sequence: TGTGCCAGCAGAAAGGGGGGTACACGAAGCAATTCACCCCTCCACTTT. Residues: CASRKGGTRSNSPLHF. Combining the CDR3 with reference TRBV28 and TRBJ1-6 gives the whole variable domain DVKVTQSSRYLVKRTGEKVFLECVQDMDHENMFWYRQDPGLGLRLIYFSYDVKMKEKGDIPEGYSVSREKKERFSLILESASTNQTSMYLCASRKGGTRSNSPLHFGNGTRLTVT.

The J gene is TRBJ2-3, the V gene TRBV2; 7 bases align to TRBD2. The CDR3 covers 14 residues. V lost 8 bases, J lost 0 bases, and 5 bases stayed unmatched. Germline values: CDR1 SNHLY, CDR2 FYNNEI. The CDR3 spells CASRAAGSTDTQYF. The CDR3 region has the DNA TGTGCCAGCCGCGCAGCGGGGAGCACAGATACGCAGTATTTT.

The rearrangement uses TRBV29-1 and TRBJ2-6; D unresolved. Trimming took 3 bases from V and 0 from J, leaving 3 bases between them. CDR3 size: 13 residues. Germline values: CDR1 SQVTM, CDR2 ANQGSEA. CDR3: CSVEFSGANVLTF. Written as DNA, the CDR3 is TGCAGCGTTGAGTTCTCTGGGGCCAACGTCCTGACTTTC.

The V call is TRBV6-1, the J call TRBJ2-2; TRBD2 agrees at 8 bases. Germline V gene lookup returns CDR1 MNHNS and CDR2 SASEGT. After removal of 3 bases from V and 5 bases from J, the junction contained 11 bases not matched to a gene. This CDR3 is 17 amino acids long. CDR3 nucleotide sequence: TGTGCCAGCAGTGACCTTTTAACGGGAGGGGCGACCGGGGAGCTGTTTTTT. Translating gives CASSDLLTGGATGELFF.